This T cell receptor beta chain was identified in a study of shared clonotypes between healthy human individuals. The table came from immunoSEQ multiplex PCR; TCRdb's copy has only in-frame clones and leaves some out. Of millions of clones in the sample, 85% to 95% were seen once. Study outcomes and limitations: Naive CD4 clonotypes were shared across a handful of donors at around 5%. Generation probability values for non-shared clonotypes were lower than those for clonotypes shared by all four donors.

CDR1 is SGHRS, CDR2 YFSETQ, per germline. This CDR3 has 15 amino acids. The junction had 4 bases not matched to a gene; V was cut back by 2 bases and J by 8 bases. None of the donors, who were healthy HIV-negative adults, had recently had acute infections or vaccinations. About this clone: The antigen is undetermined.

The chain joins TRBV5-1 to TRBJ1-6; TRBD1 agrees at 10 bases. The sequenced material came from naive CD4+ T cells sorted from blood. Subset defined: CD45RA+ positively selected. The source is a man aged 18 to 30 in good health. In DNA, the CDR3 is TGCGCCAGCAGCTTAAGACAGGGGGCATATTCACCCCTCCACTTT. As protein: CASSLRQGAYSPLHF. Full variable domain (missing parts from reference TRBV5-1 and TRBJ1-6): KAGVTQTPRYLIKTRGQQVTLSCSPISGHRSVSWYQQTPGQGLQFLFEYFSETQRNKGNFPGRFSGRQFSNSRSEMNVSTLELGDSALYLCASSLRQGAYSPLHFGNGTRLTVT.